These 14 T cell receptor beta chains share one sample of origin, sequenced in a study of T-cell reconstitution after alpha-beta-depleted transplantation in children. During its preparation, the TCRbeta library received unique molecular identifiers. A single record per CDR3 protein comes from TCRdb applying MiXCR to the PCR reads. In the table there are roughly 300,000 distinct CDR3 sequences, 10% of which are singletons. Source: PBMCs from the stem cell graft donor, taken from the stem cell graft. The receptors originated from a human donor who donated a stem cell graft to a child with acute lymphoblastic leukemia.

In its sample, this clonotype was seen a few times. V is TRBV4-3 and J is TRBJ1-1; maybe TRBD1 (5 bases). The V and J ends lost 4 bases and 4 bases respectively, with 16 bases between them. CDR1 is LGHNA and CDR2 is YSLEER in the germline V gene. The CDR3 is made up of 15 amino acids. CDR3 in amino acids: CASSPSRYGGTEAFF. The CDR3 nucleotides are TGCGCCAGCAGCCCCTCGAGGTACGGGGGCACTGAAGCTTTCTTT.

The sample holds many counts of this clonotype. The chain has TRBV4-1 and TRBJ2-5, with unresolved D. CDR1 and CDR2 (germline): MGHRA, YSYEKL. The V and J ends lost 7 bases and 4 bases respectively, with 19 bases between them. This CDR3 comprises 15 residues. The DNA of the CDR3 is TGCGCCAGCACGAGTACAGACGACGGACGAGAGACCCAGTACTTC. This codes for CASTSTDDGRETQYF.

This clonotype has just a few counts. The J gene is TRBJ1-2, the V gene TRBV7-9; TRBD1 might be the D (6 bases). The CDR3 is 15 amino acids. Trimming shortened V by 0 bases and J by 3 bases, and 11 bases separated the two germline ends. CDR1 SEHNR and CDR2 FQNEAQ come from the germline V gene (reference sequence). The CDR3 bases are TGTGCCAGCAGCTTAGCACTGGGACAAGACTATGGCTACACCTTC. This encodes CASSLALGQDYGYTF. The variable domain in full, completed from reference TRBV7-9 and TRBJ1-2, reads DTGVSQNPRHKITKRGQNVTFRCDPISEHNRLYWYRQTLGQGPEFLTYFQNEAQLEKSRLLSDRFSAERPKGSFSTLEIQRTEQGDSAMYLCASSLALGQDYGYTFGSGTRLTVV.

This clonotype has a handful of counts. J is TRBJ1-2 and V is TRBV6-2 or TRBV6-3, with D tentatively TRBD1 (5 bases). The CDR3 totals 14 residues. The V and J ends lost 7 bases and 0 bases respectively, with 12 bases between them. Germline lookup yields CDR1 MNHEY and CDR2 SVGEGT. CDR3 sequence reads: CASTNGGSNYGYTF. CDR3 in DNA: TGTGCCAGCACCAACGGGGGATCTAACTATGGCTACACCTTC.

This clonotype was counted many times. The chain couples TRBV27 to TRBJ2-3; D may match TRBD1 or TRBD2 (5 bases each). Germline V gives CDR1 MNHEY, CDR2 SMNVEV (reference sequence). The CDR3 spans 14 residues. Deletions cut 5 bases from V and 5 bases from J, with 14 bases between. CDR3 DNA: TGTGCCAGCAGTCCGCAGGGACCTATAGATACGCAGTATTTT. Amino acids: CASSPQGPIDTQYF.

This clonotype turned up a few times. This chain connects TRBV7-3 to TRBJ2-1, with D possibly called TRBD1 or TRBD2 (5 bases each). The germline gives CDR1 SGHTA, CDR2 FQGTGA. The V end lost 5 bases, the J end lost 1 base, and 12 bases lay between the germline ends. There are 15 residues in the CDR3. The CDR3 bases are TGTGCCAGCAGCCCCTATGGGGGTTCCTACAATGAGCAGTTCTTC. Translation gives CASSPYGGSYNEQFF.

This clonotype showed up just a few times. The rearrangement links TRBV4-2 to TRBJ1-1, with D possibly TRBD1 on 5 matching bases. The germline V gene has CDR1 LGHNA and CDR2 YNFKEQ. The CDR3 has 15 amino acids. V lost 6 bases, J lost 5 bases, and 19 bases lay in between. Here the CDR3 reads CASSWYIRVWTEAFF. In DNA, the CDR3 is TGTGCCAGCAGTTGGTATATCAGGGTATGGACTGAAGCTTTCTTT.

This clonotype was counted a few times. The chain has TRBV29-1 and TRBJ2-7; the match to TRBD2 covers 10 bases. Germline V gene data show CDR1 as SQVTM and CDR2 as ANQGSEA. Losses at the gene ends were 0 bases for V and 2 bases for J; bases not matched to a gene: 7. The CDR3 contains 16 residues. CDR3 sequence reads: CSVEDGGTSETYEQYF. The CDR3 DNA is TGCAGCGTTGAAGATGGCGGGACTAGCGAGACCTACGAGCAGTACTTC.

This chain uses TRBV4-3 with TRBJ2-1, with 10 bases matching TRBD1. The germline V gene encodes CDR1 LGHNA and CDR2 YSLEER. The length of the CDR3 is 13 residues. Trimming took 4 bases from V and 12 from J; bases not matched to a gene: 6. The CDR3 here is CASSPRDRGVQFF. The DNA of the CDR3 is TGCGCCAGCAGCCCCCGGGACAGGGGTGTGCAGTTCTTC.

In regard to this clonotype: Germline is not matched at one junction end, which may reflect a read error. J is TRBJ1-1 and V is TRBV12-3 or TRBV12-4; D remains ambiguous. This CDR3 spans 12 amino acids. CDR3 residues: CASRLARREAFF. The CDR3, as DNA: TGTGCCAGCCGTTTAGCAAGACGTGAAGCTTTCTTC.

V usage is TRBV29-1 and J usage is TRBJ2-2; 15 bases line up with TRBD2. This CDR3 contains 15 residues. The germline gives CDR1 SQVTM, CDR2 ANQGSEA. Trimming removed 7 bases from V and 9 bases from J; junction bases left unmatched: 9. The CDR3 DNA reads as TGCAGCGCTGTCGGACTAGCGGGAGGGAGGCGGGAGCTGTTTTTT. Translated, it gives CSAVGLAGGRRELFF.

The rearrangement joins TRBV28 to TRBJ1-5; D call uncertain. This CDR3 spans 15 amino acids. Germline V CDR1 and CDR2: MDHEN, SYDVKM. V was cut by 6 bases and J by 3 bases, with 15 bases left in between. CDR3 nucleotide sequence: TGTGCCAGCAGCCCTAGCGACGGCCTCAATCAGCCCCAGCATTTT. It specifies CASSPSDGLNQPQHF.

The chain combines TRBV5-1 with TRBJ2-7; TRBD1 might be the D (6 bases). The V end lost 8 bases, the J end lost 6 bases, and 18 bases lay between the germline ends. The CDR3 consists of 13 residues. Germline V gene data show CDR1 as SGHRS and CDR2 as YFSETQ. For the CDR3, the DNA is TGCGCCAGGAGGATGAGGGCAGGGGCCGAGCAGTACTTC. Its translation: CARRMRAGAEQYF.

This clonotype was detected only a few times. V and J are TRBV7-2 and TRBJ2-3; D unclear. The CDR3 is made up of 15 amino acids. V lost 0 bases, J lost 2 bases, and 9 bases lay in between. The germline gives CDR1 SGHTA, CDR2 FQGNSA. In nucleotides, the CDR3 is TGTGCCAGCAGCTTAGCAGGGTCAGTCACAGATACGCAGTATTTT. Translation: CASSLAGSVTDTQYF.